A selection of T cell receptor beta chains follows, all from one sample in a study of CD8+ T cells in alopecia areata. Some clones are missing from TCRdb's copy, which holds only in-frame ones; the method was immunoSEQ multiplex PCR. The sample has approximately 210,000 clones, 60% seen once. Sequences were derived from CD4+ T cells sorted from blood, sampled at week 24, from a patient treated with tofacitinib. These TCRs come from a human donor with alopecia areata. CDR3s include the opening cysteine and the closing phenylalanine or tryptophan. The D gene is left open where the match is weak. Size tells how often a clone was seen (once, few, many) or the class of an expanded clone, and some rows leave it out.

>TRBV29-1|TRBJ2-2|few|.
CSVIAGPGTGELFF
TGCAGCGTTATCGCGGGGCCCGGCACCGGGGAGCTGTTTTTT
>TRBV9|TRBJ1-6|.|.
CASSVWDSPLHF
TGTGCCAGCAGCGTATGGGATTCACCCCTCCACTTT
>TRBV5-1|TRBJ2-3|few|.
CASSFGRGAVTDTQYF
TGCGCCAGCAGCTTCGGGCGGGGTGCCGTCACAGATACGCAGTATTTT
>TRBV7-2|TRBJ2-1|once|TRBD2
CASSILSSGLNNEQFF
TGTGCCAGCAGCATCCTTTCTAGCGGACTAAACAATGAGCAGTTCTTC
>TRBV6-5|TRBJ1-2|.|.
CASSLAGANYGYTF
TGTGCCAGCAGTTTGGCAGGGGCTAACTATGGCTACACCTTC
>TRBV7-9|TRBJ2-1|.|TRBD2
CASSSASGGFDEQFF
TGTGCCAGCAGTTCAGCTAGCGGGGGATTCGATGAGCAGTTCTTC
>TRBV9|TRBJ1-1|few|.
CASSMGLNTEAFF
TGTGCCAGCAGCATGGGATTAAACACTGAAGCTTTCTTT
>TRBV27|TRBJ2-3|few|TRBD1
CASSPRGQGTDTQYF
TGTGCCAGCAGTCCAAGGGGACAGGGTACAGATACGCAGTATTTT
>TRBV2|TRBJ2-1|.|.
CASSEGGDEQFF
TGTGCCAGCAGTGAAGGTGGGGATGAGCAGTTCTTC
>TRBV4-2|TRBJ1-5|.|.
CASSPRGFNQPQHF
TGTGCCAGCAGTCCCAGGGGTTTCAATCAGCCCCAGCATTTT
>TRBV29-1|TRBJ2-5|few|.
CSVGGEETQYF
TGCAGCGTTGGGGGGGAAGAGACCCAGTACTTC
>TRBV29-1|TRBJ2-6|.|.
CSVGRVTSNSGANVLTF
TGCAGCGTTGGACGGGTGACGTCAAACTCTGGGGCCAACGTCCTGACTTTC
>TRBV7-2|TRBJ2-7|once|TRBD2
CASSTEASGGRHEQYF
TGTGCCAGCAGCACTGAGGCTAGCGGGGGCAGGCACGAGCAGTACTTC
>TRBV5-4|TRBJ1-2|.|TRBD1
CASSPTGNYGHTF
TGTGCCAGCAGCCCGACAGGGAACTATGGCCACACCTTC
>TRBV27|TRBJ1-4|.|TRBD1
CASSRTGGGEKLFF
TGTGCCAGCAGCCGGACAGGGGGAGGTGAAAAACTGTTTTTT
>TRBV19|TRBJ2-6|few|TRBD1
CASSVSGQGNSGANVLTF
TGTGCCAGTAGTGTCTCGGGACAGGGGAACTCTGGGGCCAACGTCCTGACTTTC
>TRBV5-1|TRBJ2-6|few|.
CASSLSGAGANVLTF
TGCGCCAGCAGCTTGTCTGGTGCTGGGGCCAACGTCCTGACTTTC
>TRBV30|TRBJ1-6|.|.
CAWSVPGAVTNSPLHF
TGTGCCTGGAGTGTACCAGGAGCAGTGACCAATTCACCCCTCCACTTT
>TRBV29-1|TRBJ1-4|.|.
CSAVAQGGEKLFF
TGCAGCGCTGTTGCGCAGGGAGGAGAAAAACTGTTTTTT
>TRBV30|TRBJ1-1|.|.
CAWSVQGNTEAFF
TGTGCCTGGAGTGTACAGGGGAACACTGAAGCTTTCTTT
>TRBV27|TRBJ2-2|.|.
CATRGGWDTGELFF
TGTGCCACCCGAGGGGGTTGGGACACCGGGGAGCTGTTTTTT
>TRBV30|TRBJ2-7|.|.
CAWSATGGLLEQYF
TGTGCCTGGAGTGCGACAGGCGGGTTACTCGAGCAGTACTTC
>TRBV29-1|TRBJ2-3|few|TRBD2
CSVISSGPNTDTQYF
TGCAGCGTGATATCTAGCGGGCCAAACACAGATACGCAGTATTTT
>TRBV30|TRBJ1-2|.|TRBD1
CAWDATGRNGYTF
TGTGCCTGGGATGCGACAGGGAGGAATGGCTACACCTTC
>TRBV6-1|TRBJ2-5|.|TRBD1
CASSHGTGPSETQYF
TGTGCCAGCAGCCACGGGACAGGACCCTCAGAGACCCAGTACTTC
>TRBV14|TRBJ1-2|.|TRBD1
CASSHAVTGSYGYTF
TGTGCCAGCAGCCACGCCGTGACAGGGTCCTATGGCTACACCTTC
>TRBV29-1|TRBJ2-5|.|.
CSVSQRNGETQYF
TGCAGCGTTAGTCAACGAAACGGGGAGACCCAGTACTTC
>TRBV2|TRBJ2-1|.|.
CASRRDTGLRGEQFF
TGTGCCAGCAGGAGAGATACAGGGTTGAGGGGTGAGCAGTTCTTC
>TRBV2|TRBJ2-1|few|.
CASSVPRDATSSYNEQFF
TGTGCCAGCAGCGTACCCCGGGACGCTACAAGCTCCTACAATGAGCAGTTCTTC
>TRBV19|TRBJ1-1|few|.
CASSTRRGTEAFF
TGTGCCAGTAGTACCCGGAGGGGAACTGAAGCTTTCTTT
>TRBV29-1|TRBJ2-1|once|TRBD2
CSVYRTSGWNEQFF
TGCAGCGTTTATAGGACTAGCGGGTGGAATGAGCAGTTCTTC
>TRBV30|TRBJ1-2|.|.
CASSEGYTF
TGTGCCTCCTCGGAGGGCTACACCTTC
>TRBV29-1|TRBJ2-7|.|.
CSSEGGGRQYF
TGCAGCTCCGAGGGGGGTGGTAGGCAGTACTTC
>TRBV30|TRBJ2-3|.|.
CAWGYTDTQYF
TGTGCCTGGGGATACACAGATACGCAGTATTTT
>TRBV2|TRBJ2-2|.|.
CASSPHLPRRSTGELFF
TGTGCCAGCAGTCCTCACCTTCCCAGGAGATCCACCGGGGAGCTGTTTTTT
>TRBV30|TRBJ1-6|once|.
CAWRGRSSYNSPLHF
TGTGCCTGGAGGGGCAGAAGCTCCTATAATTCACCCCTCCACTTT
>TRBV5-1|TRBJ2-7|few|.
CASSLSSETLYEQYF
TGCGCCAGCAGCTTGAGCTCCGAAACGTTGTACGAGCAGTACTTC
>TRBV6-6|TRBJ1-6|.|.
CASSYARSNSPLHF
TGTGCCAGCAGTTACGCCCGATCGAATTCACCCCTCCACTTT
>TRBV15|TRBJ1-2|few|TRBD1
CATSRGDSVVYGYTF
TGTGCCACCAGCAGAGGGGACAGCGTAGTCTATGGCTACACCTTC
>TRBV29-1|TRBJ2-1|.|.
CSVALGSGTDNEQFF
TGCAGCGTTGCCCTCGGCTCAGGGACTGACAATGAGCAGTTCTTC
>TRBV5-6|TRBJ2-5|many|.
CASSRVQETQYF
TGTGCCAGCAGCCGGGTCCAAGAGACCCAGTACTTC
>TRBV7-3|TRBJ2-1|few|.
CASSLTGTGHEQFF
TGTGCCAGCAGCTTAACCGGGACCGGACATGAGCAGTTCTTC
>TRBV9|TRBJ1-2|.|.
CASSVRPAGTYGYTF
TGTGCCAGCAGCGTTCGCCCGGCGGGGACTTATGGCTACACCTTC
>TRBV5-1|TRBJ2-5|.|TRBD2
CASSLAGAPPETQYF
TGCGCCAGCAGCTTAGCGGGGGCCCCTCCAGAGACCCAGTACTTC
>TRBV11-2|TRBJ1-6|few|TRBD1
CASTQAPGTVNSPLHF
TGTGCCAGCACCCAGGCTCCCGGGACAGTGAATTCACCCCTCCACTTT
>TRBV29-1|TRBJ1-1|.|TRBD1
CSVGPGTGGKAFF
TGCAGCGTCGGCCCAGGGACAGGGGGGAAAGCTTTCTTT
>TRBV10-3|TRBJ2-1|few|TRBD1
CATVARSGTGGNEQFF
TGTGCCACCGTTGCCCGGTCCGGGACAGGCGGTAATGAGCAGTTCTTC
>TRBV25-1|TRBJ2-3|.|TRBD1
CASSDPGRGLDTQYF
TGTGCCAGCAGTGATCCGGGCAGGGGGCTTGATACGCAGTATTTT
>TRBV2|TRBJ1-1|.|.
CASSDRTSNTEAFF
TGTGCCAGCAGTGACAGGACTTCTAACACTGAAGCTTTCTTT
>TRBV29-1|TRBJ2-7|.|.
CSVVKGRGYEQYF
TGCAGCGTTGTTAAAGGCAGAGGGTACGAGCAGTACTTC
>TRBV10-3|TRBJ2-2|.|.
CAISEPLRAGGELFF
TGTGCCATCAGTGAACCACTCAGGGCCGGCGGGGAGCTGTTTTTT
>TRBV23-1|TRBJ1-1|.|.
CASARDFPTEAFF
TGCGCCAGCGCCCGGGACTTCCCCACTGAAGCTTTCTTT
>TRBV7-2|TRBJ1-5|.|.
CASSIDSGGNQPQHF
TGTGCCAGCAGCATCGACAGCGGCGGCAATCAGCCCCAGCATTTT
>TRBV6-5|TRBJ2-5|.|.
CASSLGLWETQYF
TGTGCCAGCAGTTTAGGGTTATGGGAGACCCAGTACTTC
>TRBV2|TRBJ2-5|.|.
CASSGLNLGETQYF
TGTGCCAGCAGTGGCCTGAACCTCGGGGAGACCCAGTACTTC
>TRBV27|TRBJ1-6|.|.
CASSLYDPRGNSPLHF
TGTGCCAGCAGTTTATATGATCCCCGTGGTAATTCACCCCTCCACTTT
>TRBV5-6|TRBJ2-7|.|.
CASSLKGSYEQYF
TGTGCCAGCAGCTTGAAGGGTAGCTACGAGCAGTACTTC